This T cell receptor beta chain was identified in a study of chemoradiotherapy in HPV16-positive cancers. Measured with immunoSEQ multiplex PCR; TCRdb has only the in-frame clones, and not every one. In the table there are around 53,000 clones, 90% of which are singletons. This clone showed up just a few times. The CDR3 totals 14 residues. Per germline, CDR1 LGHNA and CDR2 YSLEER. Trimming at V came to 3 bases and at J to 8 bases, leaving 7 bases not matched to a gene. The sample was blood, taken from a patient who underwent chemoradiotherapy. The TCR originated in a human donor with HPV-associated anogenital cancer. V and J are TRBV4-3 and TRBJ1-3; 7 bases are shared with TRBD1. The CDR3 spells CASSHSGGRDTIYF. DNA for the CDR3: TGCGCCAGCAGCCATTCAGGGGGAAGGGACACCATATATTTT.